The 12 T cell receptor beta chains in this list originate from one sample, sequenced in a study of blood T cell repertoires in COVID-19. The data were produced by immunoSEQ multiplex PCR, yet TCRdb's version contains in-frame clones alone and is incomplete. The sample includes approximately 100,000 clones, about four fifths seen only once; the top ten take 8% to 13%. Sequenced sample: peripheral blood. These receptors originate from a human donor in a cohort sampled during active COVID-19.

The rearrangement joins TRBV18 to TRBJ2-2, with a tentative D call TRBD1 (6 bases). Between the trimmed V and J ends, which lost 4 bases and 9 bases, there was a span of 12 bases. The CDR3 has 13 residues. Germline V gene sequence: CDR1 KGHSH, CDR2 LQKENI. The CDR3 region is CASSHGDNWELFF. CDR3 in DNA: TGTGCCAGCTCACATGGGGACAATTGGGAGCTGTTTTTT.

The rearrangement joins TRBV5-1 to TRBJ2-2; D gene unclear. The germline V and J ends were trimmed by 1 base and 5 bases, with 9 bases remaining between them. Germline-derived CDR1 and CDR2 are SGHRS and YFSETQ. The CDR3 loop spans 14 amino acids. CDR3 region: CASSLLDKTGELFF. The CDR3, as DNA: TGCGCCAGCAGCTTGTTAGACAAAACCGGGGAGCTGTTTTTT.

The chain is built from TRBV5-4 and TRBJ1-2, with D tentatively TRBD1 (5 bases). V lost 0 bases to trimming and J lost 0 bases, with 12 bases between them. From germline, CDR1 is SGHNT and CDR2 YYREEE (reference sequence). The CDR3 extends over 16 amino acids. CDR3 in amino acids: CASSLAGTGTNYGYTF. CDR3 nucleotide sequence: TGTGCCAGCAGCTTGGCGGGTACAGGAACTAACTATGGCTACACCTTC.

In regard to this clone: In the same sample, other DNA sequences code for this CDR3. J is TRBJ1-3 and V is TRBV3-1 (or the pseudogene TRBV3-2); D gene ambiguous. The CDR3 has 15 amino acids. V dropped 1 base and J dropped 0 bases, with 7 bases sitting between them. The V gene's germline CDR1 is LGHDT and CDR2 YNNKEL (reference sequence). CDR3 bases: TGTGCCAGCAGCCAAGGGCAGGCCTCTGGAAACACCATATATTTT. This gives the protein CASSQGQASGNTIYF.

The chain employs TRBV5-6 and TRBJ2-3; no firm D call. CDR3 length: 11 amino acids. Germline loops: CDR1 SGHDT, CDR2 YYEEEE. The V end was cut by 3 bases, the J end by 9 bases, with 8 bases between. CDR3 in DNA: TGTGCCAGCAGCTCGGGTCGCACGCAGTATTTT. Translated: CASSSGRTQYF.

V gene TRBV29-1 combines with J gene TRBJ1-1, with 7 positions matching TRBD1. Germline-derived CDR1 and CDR2 are SQVTM and ANQGSEA. V shed 6 bases and J 7 bases; nucleotides not matched to a gene: 11. CDR3 length: 13 residues. CDR3 DNA sequence: TGCAGCGTGACCCCGACAGGGAGGATTGAAGCTTTCTTT. As protein: CSVTPTGRIEAFF.

The gene calls are TRBV28 and TRBJ1-6; a possible D gene is TRBD1 (5 bases). The V gene's germline CDR1 is MDHEN and CDR2 SYDVKM. This CDR3 region has 14 residues. Trimming cost V 5 bases and J 5 bases, with 10 bases left between them. As DNA, the CDR3 is TGTGCCAGCAGTGTCAGGGTGAATAATTCACCCCTCCACTTT. It yields the protein CASSVRVNNSPLHF.

V gene TRBV19 combines with J gene TRBJ2-5; TRBD2 matches at 9 bases. With 6 bases clipped from V and 2 bases from J, the junction kept 10 bases outside the gene matches. Germline V gene data show CDR1 as LNHDA and CDR2 as SQIVND (reference sequence). The CDR3 runs to 16 residues. The CDR3 nucleotides are TGTGCCAGTAGGGGTGGCGCGGGGGGGCCGCAAGAGACCCAGTACTTC. The encoded protein is CASRGGAGGPQETQYF. Full variable domain (missing parts from reference TRBV19 and TRBJ2-5): DGGITQSPKYLFRKEGQNVTLSCEQNLNHDAMYWYRQDPGQGLRLIYYSQIVNDFQKGDIAEGYSVSREKKESFPLTVTSAQKNPTAFYLCASRGGAGGPQETQYFGPGTRLLVL.

The CDR3 DNA reads TGTGCCAGCAGCGTAGGGGAGGGGATTACCTACGAGCAGTACTTC. As protein: CASSVGEGITYEQYF. The V call is TRBV9, the J call TRBJ2-7, with TRBD2 identical over 7 bases. Germline CDR1 SGDLS, CDR2 YYNGEE. The CDR3 extends over 15 amino acids. The V and J ends lost 0 bases and 2 bases, in that order; junction bases with no gene match: 5.

The table lists this clone with a few counts. This rearrangement joins TRBV7-2 to TRBJ1-6; D perhaps matches TRBD1 (5 bases). Germline V gene lookup returns CDR1 SGHTA and CDR2 FQGNSA. The CDR3 covers 15 residues. Trimming removed 1 base at V and 7 bases at J, with 11 bases between. The CDR3 protein is CASSLERGGNSPLHF. In nucleotides, the CDR3 is TGTGCCAGCAGCTTAGAAAGGGGAGGCAATTCACCCCTCCACTTT.

The chain employs TRBV5-4 and TRBJ2-7; TRBD2 matches 10 bases. CDR1 is SGHNT and CDR2 is YYREEE in the germline V gene (reference sequence). V shed 2 bases and J 1 base; nucleotides not matched to a gene: 3. The CDR3 covers 15 residues. The CDR3 region has the DNA TGTGCCAGCAGCTTCTCTAGCGGGAGATCCTACGAGCAGTACTTC. This sequence encodes CASSFSSGRSYEQYF.

The CDR3 DNA sequence: TGTGCCAGCAGCACCCTGGGACTAGCGGGAGGGGGAGGGACCTACAATGAGCAGTTCTTC. Translation gives CASSTLGLAGGGGTYNEQFF. V gene TRBV28 combines with J gene TRBJ2-1; 16 nucleotides agree with TRBD2. Trimming cost V 6 bases and J 2 bases; bases outside gene matches: 13. Germline-derived CDR1 and CDR2 are MDHEN and SYDVKM. CDR3 length equals 20 residues.